This T cell receptor (beta chain) was documented in a study of cytomegalovirus exposure and HLA in healthy donors. Study-wide results and caveats: In vitro assays verified that a few CMV-associated chains recognized CMV antigens specifically.

Details on this clone: Its antigen is as yet unknown.

PCR primers comprised 60 Vbeta and 13 Jbeta primers. Libraries were prepared by immunoSEQ multiplex PCR; TCRdb keeps only in-frame clonotypes and omits some of them. The data contain 150,000 to 200,000 clones, about 76% of them singletons. V lost 6 bases to trimming and J lost 3 bases, with 14 bases between them. CDR3 size: 13 residues. The germline V gene has CDR1 SQVTM and CDR2 ANQGSEA. This clonotype was sampled from a male donor in good health and CMV-seropositive. V is TRBV29-1 and J is TRBJ1-1; D ambiguous. The specimen sequenced was PBMCs. The CDR3 nucleotides read TGCAGCGTGCGGGGTTTCGGGGACACTGAAGCTTTCTTT. Translation gives CSVRGFGDTEAFF.